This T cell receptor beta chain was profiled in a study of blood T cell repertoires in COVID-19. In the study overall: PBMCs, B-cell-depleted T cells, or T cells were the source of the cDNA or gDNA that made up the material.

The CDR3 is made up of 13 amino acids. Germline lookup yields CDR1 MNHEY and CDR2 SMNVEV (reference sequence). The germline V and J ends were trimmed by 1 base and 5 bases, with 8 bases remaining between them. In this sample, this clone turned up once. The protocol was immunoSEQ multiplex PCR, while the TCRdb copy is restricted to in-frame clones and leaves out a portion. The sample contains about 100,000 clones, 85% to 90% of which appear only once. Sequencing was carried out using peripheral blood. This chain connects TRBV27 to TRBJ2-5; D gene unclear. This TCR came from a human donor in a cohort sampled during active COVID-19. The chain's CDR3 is CASSLLGTETQYF. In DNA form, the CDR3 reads TGTGCCAGCAGTTTATTGGGCACGGAGACCCAGTACTTC.